This TCR beta chain is drawn from a study of circulating CD8 cells and anti-PD-1 response in melanoma. Relative to its sample, this clonotype is medium-sized. Its antigen is as yet unknown. Findings of the study overall: Peptide assays on expanded sorted subsets replaced tumor-based reactivity testing. A small cohort with few responders supplied the baseline and M1 comparisons. Generally, no replicate experiments were performed.

Sorting of live CD3+CD8+TCRalphabeta+ cells by PD-1 and/or TIGIT gave four subsets. The CDR3 has 12 residues. V dropped 1 base and J dropped 3 bases, with 4 bases sitting between them. Germline lookup yields CDR1 SGHTA and CDR2 FQGNSA. The QIAseq Immune Repertoire TCR panel built the libraries from roughly 16 ng of total RNA. TCRdb used MiXCR to reprocess the reads, holding one entry per CDR3 protein. The sample carries around 700 distinct CDR3 sequences, 5.5% to 6.5% recorded once. Sequences were derived from CD8+ T cells from PBMCs, sampled at baseline or after one month of anti-PD-1 therapy (not recorded which). This clonotype originated in a human donor with melanoma. This chain connects TRBV7-2 to TRBJ2-7; D is unresolved. The CDR3 spells CASSLGDYEQYF. Here the CDR3 DNA reads TGTGCCAGCAGCTTAGGGGACTACGAGCAGTACTTC. Looking up the rest from reference TRBV7-2 and TRBJ2-7 gives the full variable domain: GAGVSQSPSNKVTEKGKDVELRCDPISGHTALYWYRQSLGQGLEFLIYFQGNSAPDKSGLPSDRFSAERTGGSVSTLTIQRTQQEDSAVYLCASSLGDYEQYFGPGTRLTVT.